Following are 31 T cell receptor beta chains from one sample sequenced in a study of T-cell reconstitution after alpha-beta-depleted transplantation in children. The TCRbeta library incorporated unique molecular identifiers. TCRdb itself ran the PCR reads through MiXCR, one entry per CDR3 protein. Of a few hundred thousand distinct CDR3 sequences in the sample, around 15% were seen once. The material sequenced was PBMCs, mostly from graft donor cells, taken 360 days after TCRalphabeta/CD19-depleted stem cell transplant. The receptors were sampled from a boy younger than two who had a stem cell transplant for Wiskott-Aldrich syndrome, so the T cells may come from the graft donor.

The rearrangement links TRBV12-3 or TRBV12-4 to TRBJ2-1, with 8 bases aligning to TRBD1. The trim removed 3 bases at V and 3 bases at J, leaving 4 bases unmatched. CDR3 length: 15 amino acids. In DNA form, the CDR3 reads TGTGCCAGCAGTTTCGGAGACAGGGGCTACAATGAGCAGTTCTTC. Amino acid sequence: CASSFGDRGYNEQFF.

The V gene is TRBV15, the J gene TRBJ2-7; no definite D call. Germline CDR1 and CDR2: LNHNV and YYDKDF (reference sequence). The CDR3 consists of 11 residues. V gave up 4 bases and J gave up 3 bases, with 4 bases separating them. For the CDR3, the DNA is TGTGCCACCAGCACCGACTACGAGCAGTACTTC. Translation gives CATSTDYEQYF.

This chain links TRBV6-5 with TRBJ2-2; 10 nucleotides match TRBD2. CDR1 and CDR2 (germline): MNHEY, SVGAGI. V lost 1 base and J lost 5; bases outside the gene matches: 4. This CDR3 is 16 amino acids long. The CDR3 DNA sequence: TGTGCCAGCAGTTACTTTGGGACTAGCGTTACCGGGGAGCTGTTTTTT. Translation gives CASSYFGTSVTGELFF.

The V gene is TRBV7-6, the J gene TRBJ2-7; D gene unclear. Germline V CDR1 and CDR2: SGHVS, FNYEAQ. This CDR3 is 16 amino acids long. V lost 5 bases, J lost 2 bases, and 19 bases lay in between. The CDR3, as DNA: TGTGCCAGCAGCCCCGCGGTGCCAGCCGATCCCTACGAGCAGTACTTC. Translation: CASSPAVPADPYEQYF.

V usage is TRBV28 and J usage is TRBJ2-7, with TRBD2 identical over 11 bases. Per the germline V gene, CDR1 is MDHEN and CDR2 is SYDVKM. This CDR3 contains 13 residues. The V and J ends lost 6 bases and 5 bases, in that order; junction bases with no gene match: 3. The CDR3 nucleotides are TGTGCCAGCAGCGTAGCGGGGGGGAACGAGCAGTACTTC. The encoded protein is CASSVAGGNEQYF. The entire variable domain, with the rest obtained from reference TRBV28 and TRBJ2-7, is as follows: DVKVTQSSRYLVKRTGEKVFLECVQDMDHENMFWYRQDPGLGLRLIYFSYDVKMKEKGDIPEGYSVSREKKERFSLILESASTNQTSMYLCASSVAGGNEQYFGPGTRLTVT.

At least ten counts were recorded for this clonotype. The CDR3 DNA sequence: TGTGCCAGCAGCTTAGTCGACGGTCAGCCCCAGCATTTT. Translating it yields CASSLVDGQPQHF. The chain links TRBV7-9 to TRBJ1-5; D is ambiguous. Trimming took 1 base from V and 6 from J, leaving 7 bases between them. Germline CDR1 and CDR2: SEHNR and FQNEAQ (reference sequence). The length of the CDR3 is 13 residues.

This clonotype was counted only a few times. This sequence joins TRBV20-1 and TRBJ2-7; TRBD1 agrees at 8 bases. Germline-derived CDR1 and CDR2 are DFQATT and SNEGSKA (reference sequence). The CDR3 is made up of 12 amino acids. With V trimmed by 8 bases and J by 1 base, 4 bases remained unmatched. CDR3 sequence: CSIRTGSYEQYF. The CDR3 DNA follows: TGCAGTATTAGGACAGGGTCCTACGAGCAGTACTTC.

This clonotype was seen repeatedly, ten times or more. The genes are TRBV12-3 or TRBV12-4 and TRBJ2-3, with no clear D. CDR3 length: 14 amino acids. Deletions cut 4 bases from V and 9 bases from J, with 17 bases between. The CDR3 loop reads CASSSHAEFGTQYF. The CDR3 DNA is TGTGCCAGCAGTTCCCATGCTGAGTTCGGGACGCAGTATTTT.

The genes are TRBV29-1 and TRBJ2-1, with D unclear. The V end lost 5 bases, the J end lost 11 bases, and 13 bases lay between the germline ends. The CDR3 covers 11 residues. Per the germline V gene, CDR1 is SQVTM and CDR2 is ANQGSEA. CDR3 sequence (DNA): TGCAGCGTTTTAAATACACAAAAGCAGTTCTTC. Amino acid sequence: CSVLNTQKQFF.

In this sample, this clonotype turned up a few times. CDR3 bases: TGCGCCAGCAGCCTCCTGGGGACAGCCAAAAACATTCAGTACTTC. Protein sequence: CASSLLGTAKNIQYF. This chain connects TRBV4-1 to TRBJ2-4; D tentatively fits TRBD1 or TRBD2 (5 bases each). Per germline, CDR1 MGHRA and CDR2 YSYEKL. The germline V and J ends were trimmed by 4 bases and 0 bases, with 10 bases remaining between them. The CDR3 has 15 amino acids.

A remark on this clonotype: A read error may produce the germline difference seen at one junction end. The chain carries TRBV10-3 and TRBJ2-1, with D maybe TRBD1 (6 bases). Germline V gene lookup returns CDR1 ENHRY and CDR2 SYGVKD. The CDR3 covers 18 residues. As DNA, the CDR3 is TGTGCCATCAGTGAGTCGAGGGGGTACCTCCAGTTCTACAAAGAGCAGTTCTTC. As protein: CAISESRGYLQFYKEQFF.

V gene TRBV5-1 combines with J gene TRBJ2-7, with D tentatively TRBD1 (5 bases). Germline V gene sequence: CDR1 SGHRS, CDR2 YFSETQ. The length of the CDR3 is 14 residues. The germline V and J ends were trimmed by 3 bases and 0 bases, with 10 bases remaining between them. In DNA form, the CDR3 reads TGCGCCAGCAGCTCGCTGACAGTCTCCTACGAGCAGTACTTC. This encodes CASSSLTVSYEQYF.

The chain is built from TRBV5-1 and TRBJ2-3, with TRBD2 identical over 7 bases. Germline V gene data show CDR1 as SGHRS and CDR2 as YFSETQ. This CDR3 contains 15 residues. Losses at the gene ends were 0 bases for V and 2 bases for J; bases not matched to a gene: 3. Here the CDR3 DNA reads TGCGCCAGCAGCTTGGTAGCGGGTCACACAGATACGCAGTATTTT. This translates into CASSLVAGHTDTQYF.

Note on this clonotype: One end of the junction is discordant with germline, which a read error may explain. In DNA, the CDR3 is TGCGCCAGCAACCAAGTTTGGTCAACGAGTGGGAGGCAGGGAGATACGCAGTATTTT. Encoded protein: CASNQVWSTSGRQGDTQYF. The chain is built from TRBV4-1 and TRBJ2-3; possible D gene TRBD2, 6 bases. Germline V gene data show CDR1 as MGHRA and CDR2 as YSYEKL. The CDR3 has 19 amino acids.

This clonotype was seen repeatedly, ten times or more. The V and J genes are TRBV6-5 and TRBJ2-1, with a tentative D call TRBD2 (5 bases). V dropped 0 bases and J dropped 0 bases, with 6 bases sitting between them. CDR3 length: 15 residues. CDR1 is MNHEY and CDR2 is SVGAGI in the germline V gene. The CDR3 DNA reads as TGTGCCAGCAGTTACTCGGGGAGCTCCTACAATGAGCAGTTCTTC. It specifies CASSYSGSSYNEQFF.

This chain links TRBV5-1 with TRBJ1-1; D is possibly TRBD1 (5 bases). Germline lookup yields CDR1 SGHRS and CDR2 YFSETQ. Trimming removed 5 bases at V and 1 base at J, with 15 bases between. CDR3 length: 15 amino acids. The CDR3 sequence: CASSLGVNRNTEAFF. Written as DNA, the CDR3 is TGCGCCAGCAGTCTGGGGGTTAATCGGAACACTGAAGCTTTCTTT.

CDR3 sequence: CASSLTWANTGELFF. The CDR3 bases are TGTGCCAGCAGCTTAACCTGGGCCAACACCGGGGAGCTGTTTTTT. V usage is TRBV7-6 and J usage is TRBJ2-2, with no clear D. Germline V gene lookup returns CDR1 SGHVS and CDR2 FNYEAQ. The V end was cut by 2 bases, the J end by 2 bases, with 9 bases between. CDR3 size: 15 residues.

The gene calls are TRBV10-2 and TRBJ2-3, with TRBD2 matching over 9 bases. The CDR3 spans 17 residues. The trim removed 1 base at V and 0 bases at J, leaving 5 bases unmatched. Germline values: CDR1 WSHSY, CDR2 SAAADI. The CDR3 nucleotides read TGCGCCAGCAGTGAGTTAGGACTAGCGTCGAGCACAGATACGCAGTATTTT. Translation: CASSELGLASSTDTQYF.

J is TRBJ1-3 and V is TRBV5-1, with 9 nucleotides matching TRBD1. The V gene's germline CDR1 is SGHRS and CDR2 YFSETQ. J lost 4 bases, V lost 2 bases, and 1 base had no gene match. The CDR3 spans 14 residues. The DNA of the CDR3 is TGCGCCAGCAGCTTACAGGGGGCAGGAAACACCATATATTTT. Translation: CASSLQGAGNTIYF.

This chain joins TRBV5-1 and TRBJ1-1, with 8 bases lining up with TRBD1. Germline-derived CDR1 and CDR2 are SGHRS and YFSETQ. V was clipped by 5 bases and J by 7 bases; unmatched bases: 4. CDR3 length: 12 residues. CDR3 sequence reads: CASRGTGDEAFF. The CDR3 DNA sequence: TGCGCCAGCAGAGGGACAGGCGATGAAGCTTTCTTT.

The genes are TRBV29-1 and TRBJ2-1; TRBD2 matches 7 bases. The CDR3 totals 18 residues. V was pared by 6 bases and J by 1 base, with 18 bases of the junction left unmatched. Germline assignment: CDR1 SQVTM and CDR2 ANQGSEA. The CDR3 DNA follows: TGCAGCGTCTTTCGCCGAAATGTCAGGGAGGGATCCTACAATGAGCAGTTCTTC. This translates into CSVFRRNVREGSYNEQFF.

The chain employs TRBV9 and TRBJ2-3, with 14 bases identical to TRBD2. The CDR3 contains 18 residues. Looked up from germline, CDR1 is SGDLS and CDR2 is YYNGEE. With V trimmed by 3 bases and J by 2 bases, 8 bases remained unmatched. CDR3 bases: TGTGCCAGCAGCGCTGGGACTAGCGGGAGTGTTTACACAGATACGCAGTATTTT. Protein product: CASSAGTSGSVYTDTQYF.

This clonotype has just a few counts. V is TRBV12-3 or TRBV12-4 and J is TRBJ2-7; 7 positions agree with TRBD2. V gave up 6 bases and J gave up 6 bases; unmatched junction bases: 8. The CDR3 extends over 13 amino acids. In nucleotides, the CDR3 is TGTGCCAGCAGCCAGGGAGGGGTGGGCGAGCAGTACTTC. This gives the protein CASSQGGVGEQYF.

The chain has TRBV7-3 and TRBJ1-1; no firm D call. Trimming took off 1 base at V and 7 bases at J, with 4 bases between the two ends. Germline V gives CDR1 SGHTA, CDR2 FQGTGA. The CDR3 is 11 amino acids. As DNA, the CDR3 is TGTGCCAGCAGCTTAATCGTTGAAGCTTTCTTT. This encodes CASSLIVEAFF.

This clonotype has more than one count but fewer than ten. The V call is TRBV5-1, the J call TRBJ1-4; D remains unclear. V lost 2 bases and J lost 8, with 13 bases in between. The CDR3 length is 14 residues. From germline, CDR1 is SGHRS and CDR2 YFSETQ. Written as DNA, the CDR3 is TGCGCCAGCAGCTTAGGACGGATGAAGGAAAAACTGTTTTTT. Translation: CASSLGRMKEKLFF. The complete variable domain, with remaining parts taken from reference TRBV5-1 and TRBJ1-4, reads KAGVTQTPRYLIKTRGQQVTLSCSPISGHRSVSWYQQTPGQGLQFLFEYFSETQRNKGNFPGRFSGRQFSNSRSEMNVSTLELGDSALYLCASSLGRMKEKLFFGSGTQLSVL.

There are many counts of this clonotype. CDR3 protein: CASRSEETQYF. The DNA for the CDR3 is TGTGCCAGCAGAAGCGAAGAGACCCAGTACTTC. This chain uses TRBV2 with TRBJ2-5; D is undetermined. In germline, CDR1 is SNHLY, CDR2 FYNNEI. CDR3 length: 11 residues. Trimming took 6 bases from V and 3 from J, leaving 5 bases between them.

The rearrangement links TRBV11-2 to TRBJ2-6; D possibly corresponds to TRBD1 (6 bases). Trimming left V 6 bases short and J 0 bases short, with 21 bases between. The CDR3 totals 19 residues. CDR1 and CDR2 from the germline V gene are SGHAT and FQNNGV. The DNA of the CDR3 is TGTGCCAGCAGTACACACAGGGTTCTCTCTCTCTCTGGGGCCAACGTCCTGACTTTC. Protein product: CASSTHRVLSLSGANVLTF.

This clonotype occurred a few times. The V and J genes are TRBV25-1 and TRBJ2-3, with D unresolved. Trimming stripped 1 base from V and 4 bases from J, with 9 bases between. Germline CDR1 and CDR2: MGHDK and SYGVNS. This CDR3 contains 14 residues. This CDR3 reads CASSESVVADTQYF. The CDR3 DNA follows: TGTGCCAGCAGTGAATCGGTAGTCGCAGATACGCAGTATTTT.

V and J are TRBV20-1 and TRBJ2-7; TRBD1 matches at 8 bases. The CDR3 is made up of 17 amino acids. Germline CDR1 reads DFQATT; CDR2 reads SNEGSKA (reference sequence). Trimming took 0 bases from V and 3 from J; bases not matched to a gene: 13. CDR3 residues: CSARDKPETGVFYEQYF. CDR3 sequence (DNA): TGCAGTGCTAGAGATAAACCTGAGACAGGGGTTTTCTACGAGCAGTACTTC.

The genes are TRBV7-2 and TRBJ2-6; maybe TRBD1 (6 bases). Germline assignment: CDR1 SGHTA and CDR2 FQGNSA. CDR3 length: 16 residues. The V end lost 1 base, the J end lost 0 bases, and 7 bases lay between the germline ends. DNA of the CDR3: TGTGCCAGCAGCTTAGGGGACAACTCTGGGGCCAACGTCCTGACTTTC. Translation: CASSLGDNSGANVLTF.

The chain combines TRBV10-2 with TRBJ2-6; a possible D gene is TRBD2 (6 bases). CDR1 WSHSY and CDR2 SAAADI come from the germline V gene. The CDR3 is 14 residues long. V lost 2 bases to trimming and J lost 9 bases, with 11 bases between them. The DNA for the CDR3 is TGCGCCAGCAGTGAGGGGCAGGGAGGCAACGTCCTGACTTTC. It codes for CASSEGQGGNVLTF.